These T cell receptor beta chains were read from a single sample in a study of shared clonotypes between healthy human individuals. The protocol was immunoSEQ multiplex PCR, while the TCRdb copy is restricted to in-frame clones and leaves out a portion. The sample yields about a million clones, roughly 80% seen once. The specimen was memory CD4+ T cells from PBMCs. The receptors shown here come from a man aged 18 to 30 in good health. Some clones in this sample may be carry-over from other donors' samples. Each CDR3 is given with its conserved first and last residue. A D gene is named only where the DNA matches it firmly. Only part of the rows carry a size: once, few, many, or a class if the clone is expanded.

v_gene	abundance	d_gene	j_gene	CDR3aa	CDR3nt
TRBV30	few	NA	TRBJ1-5	CAWSSGGNQPQHF	TGTGCCTGGAGTTCCGGGGGCAATCAGCCCCAGCATTTT
TRBV5-4	NA	TRBD2	TRBJ2-7	CASSWGTSGHYEQYF	TGTGCCAGCAGCTGGGGGACTAGCGGTCACTACGAGCAGTACTTC
TRBV5-1	few	NA	TRBJ1-2	CASSLGASYGYTF	TGCGCCAGCAGCCTAGGGGCCTCCTATGGCTACACCTTC
TRBV7-9	NA	NA	TRBJ1-2	CASSLDQYGYTF	TGTGCCAGCAGCTTAGATCAATATGGCTACACCTTC
TRBV6-5	once	NA	TRBJ2-2	CASSYDPTGELFF	TGTGCCAGCAGTTACGACCCCACCGGGGAGCTGTTTTTT
TRBV2	few	NA	TRBJ1-1	CASREGIEAFF	TGTGCCAGCAGGGAGGGGATAGAAGCTTTCTTT
TRBV21-1	NA	NA	TRBJ2-7	CASSLDEQYF	TGTGCCAGCAGCCTTGATGAGCAGTACTTC
TRBV28	once	NA	TRBJ2-1	CASSVNRNEQFF	TGTGCCAGCAGTGTGAACAGGAATGAGCAGTTCTTC
TRBV7-2	few	NA	TRBJ2-3	CASSLMGTDTQYF	TGTGCCAGCAGCTTAATGGGCACAGATACGCAGTATTTT
TRBV2	NA	NA	TRBJ2-2	CASSDGRIGDVDTGELFF	TGTGCCAGCAGTGATGGACGGATAGGAGACGTCGACACCGGGGAGCTGTTTTTT
TRBV28	NA	NA	TRBJ1-1	CASTKSGGMNTEAFF	TGTGCCAGCACTAAATCGGGGGGAATGAACACTGAAGCTTTCTTT
TRBV7-3	NA	NA	TRBJ1-1	CASSLGAWGEAFF	TGTGCCAGCAGCTTAGGGGCTTGGGGAGAAGCTTTCTTT
TRBV11-2	NA	TRBD1	TRBJ2-1	CASSRRGQVYNEQFF	TGTGCCAGCAGCCGCAGGGGGCAGGTATACAATGAGCAGTTCTTC
TRBV18	NA	NA	TRBJ1-4	CASSPRGGRPTNEKLFF	TGTGCCAGCTCACCACGCGGGGGGCGGCCAACTAATGAAAAACTGTTTTTT
TRBV6-5	NA	NA	TRBJ2-7	CASSYGRGEQYF	TGTGCCAGCAGTTACGGGCGTGGGGAGCAGTACTTC
TRBV7-8	NA	NA	TRBJ1-1	CASSLGIFQNTEAFF	TGTGCCAGCAGCTTAGGGATTTTCCAGAACACTGAAGCTTTCTTT
TRBV4-3	NA	TRBD1	TRBJ2-5	CASSLIRTGAIIQETQYF	TGCGCCAGCAGCCTTATTAGGACAGGCGCTATTATTCAAGAGACCCAGTACTTC
TRBV6-1	NA	NA	TRBJ1-2	CASSLGGNQYGYTF	TGTGCCAGCAGTTTAGGCGGGAACCAGTATGGCTACACCTTC
TRBV15	NA	TRBD1	TRBJ1-4	CATSRGSTGVDEKLFF	TGTGCCACCAGCAGAGGCTCGACAGGGGTTGACGAAAAACTGTTTTTT
TRBV11-2	NA	NA	TRBJ1-3	CASSLDRDAGNTIYF	TGTGCCAGCAGCTTAGACCGGGACGCTGGAAACACCATATATTTT
TRBV6-5	NA	TRBD1	TRBJ1-1	CASRPPGGMNTEAFF	TGTGCCAGCAGACCCCCAGGGGGGATGAACACTGAAGCTTTCTTT
TRBV7-6	NA	TRBD2	TRBJ2-5	CASSPLAGAETQYF	TGTGCCAGCAGCCCCCTAGCGGGAGCGGAGACCCAGTACTTC
TRBV7-8	few	NA	TRBJ1-4	CASSQEEKLFF	TGTGCCAGCAGCCAGGAGGAAAAACTGTTTTTT
TRBV9	once	NA	TRBJ2-7	CASSVRFGAYEQYF	TGTGCCAGCAGCGTCAGGTTTGGTGCCTACGAGCAGTACTTC
TRBV29-1	NA	NA	TRBJ1-2	CSAGQRNYGYTF	TGCAGCGCTGGACAGAGAAACTATGGCTACACCTTC
TRBV10-3	many	NA	TRBJ1-1	CAIRSTNGGIPEAFF	TGTGCCATCAGATCAACAAACGGGGGTATCCCTGAAGCTTTCTTT
TRBV7-8	NA	NA	TRBJ1-2	CASSLFRVQGPGNYGYTF	TGTGCCAGCAGCTTATTCCGGGTGCAGGGACCCGGGAACTATGGCTACACCTTC
TRBV19	NA	TRBD2	TRBJ2-7	CASSRARDYPYEQYF	TGTGCCAGTAGCCGAGCCCGGGACTACCCCTACGAGCAGTACTTC
TRBV27	NA	NA	TRBJ2-7	CASSLQGPYEQYF	TGTGCCAGCAGTTTGCAGGGTCCCTACGAGCAGTACTTC
TRBV4-1	few	NA	TRBJ1-2	CASSRGDDYGYTF	TGCGCCAGCAGCCGAGGGGATGACTATGGCTACACCTTC
TRBV10-3	NA	NA	TRBJ1-5	CAISEQAGGNQPQHF	TGTGCCATCAGTGAACAGGCAGGCGGGAATCAGCCCCAGCATTTT
TRBV7-6	NA	NA	TRBJ2-1	CASSSPAYNEQFF	TGTGCCAGCAGCTCCCCGGCCTACAATGAGCAGTTCTTC
TRBV6-1	once	TRBD2	TRBJ2-7	CASSESGRGGSYF	TGTGCCAGCAGTGAAAGTGGTAGGGGAGGGTCGTACTTC
TRBV5-6	NA	NA	TRBJ1-2	CASSISRENYGYTF	TGTGCCAGCAGCATATCCAGGGAGAACTATGGCTACACCTTC
TRBV28	NA	TRBD1	TRBJ1-2	CASSLSTGFLLYGYTF	TGTGCCAGCAGTTTATCGACAGGGTTTCTACTCTATGGCTACACCTTC
TRBV6-8	NA	NA	TRBJ2-3	CANPWDTQYF	TGTGCCAACCCCTGGGATACGCAGTATTTT